This T cell receptor beta chain stems from a study of cytomegalovirus exposure and HLA in healthy donors. A multiplex PCR was run with 60 Vbeta primers and 13 Jbeta primers. The data were produced by immunoSEQ multiplex PCR, yet TCRdb's version contains in-frame clones alone and is incomplete. The sample consists of over 150,000 clones, roughly three quarters of them appearing once. CDR3 length equals 14 residues. In germline, CDR1 is MDHEN, CDR2 SYDVKM. The germline V and J ends were trimmed by 3 bases and 2 bases, with 9 bases remaining between them. This TCR came from a man younger than 35 in good health and CMV-seropositive. The rearrangement joins TRBV28 to TRBJ2-3; TRBD2 is a possible D gene (5 bases). Source material: PBMCs. The CDR3 here is CASSLGSSTDTQYF. CDR3 bases: TGTGCCAGCAGTTTGGGGAGCTCCACAGATACGCAGTATTTT.